This T cell receptor beta chain was sequenced in a study of blood T cell repertoires in COVID-19. Study as a whole: Acute-phase and convalescent COVID-19 samples originated in the United States, Italy and Spain. PBMCs, B-cell-depleted T cells, or T cells provided the cDNA or gDNA that made up the material.

Trimming took off 5 bases at V and 2 bases at J, with 16 bases between the two ends. CDR3 length: 15 residues. Germline-derived CDR1 and CDR2 are SGHVS and FNYEAQ. Per the authors' pipeline: Amplifying reference gene primers gave estimates of nucleated cell counts. The method was immunoSEQ multiplex PCR; TCRdb's version includes in-frame clones alone and lacks a portion of them. Clone size and V and J calls were adopted from that table, with D and trimming inferred from the DNA. In the table there are just over 200,000 clones, roughly 75% of which are singletons. Sequencing input: peripheral blood. This chain joins TRBV7-6 and TRBJ2-7; tentative D call: TRBD1 (6 bases). The TCR sequence derives from a woman aged 70-85 years with acute or convalescent COVID-19. The CDR3 spells CASSARARQAYEQYF. The CDR3 DNA is TGTGCCAGCAGCGCTCGGGCCAGACAGGCCTACGAGCAGTACTTC.